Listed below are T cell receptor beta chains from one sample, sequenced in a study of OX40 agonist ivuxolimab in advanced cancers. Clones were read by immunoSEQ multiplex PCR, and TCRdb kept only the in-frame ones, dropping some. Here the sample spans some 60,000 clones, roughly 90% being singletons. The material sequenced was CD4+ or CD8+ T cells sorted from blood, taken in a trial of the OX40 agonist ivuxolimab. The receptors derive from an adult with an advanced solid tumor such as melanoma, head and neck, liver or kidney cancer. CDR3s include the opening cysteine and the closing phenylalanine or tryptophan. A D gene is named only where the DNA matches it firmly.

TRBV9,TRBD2,CASSSYGGGGYEQYF
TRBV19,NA,CASDRTNTGELFF
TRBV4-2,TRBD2,CASSQDRGGQETQYF
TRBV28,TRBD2,CASNLAGANTGELFF
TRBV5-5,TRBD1,CASSPTGGETQYF
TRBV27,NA,CASSPPAYSNQPQHF
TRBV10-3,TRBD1,CAISEDRVVYEQYF
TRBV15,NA,CATSRGGENQPQHF
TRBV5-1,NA,CASSTPHNEQFF
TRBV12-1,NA,CASSLPTGQLAKNIQYF
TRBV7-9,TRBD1,CASSSTGGPFSTDTQYF
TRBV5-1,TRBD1,CASRGTGSSNEQFF
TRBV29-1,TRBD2,CSVRLAGVETQYF
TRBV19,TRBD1,CASSAPGTVSYEQYF